This is a list of T cell receptor beta chains from one sample in a study of T cell changes during pregnancy in multiple sclerosis. Using immunoSEQ multiplex PCR, the repertoire was profiled, and TCRdb retains in-frame clones only, with some absent. The sample has 81,000 or so clones, over 80% seen once; the top ten hold about 3.8%. Source: PBMCs, taken in the first trimester of pregnancy. The source of these receptors is a female donor in good health, serving as a control in a pregnancy study. Some clones in this sample may be carry-over from other donors' samples. Each CDR3 is given with its conserved first and last residue. D genes are given only for firm matches. Expanded clones are given a class, and other clones once, few, many or no size at all.

CDR3nt: TGTGCCAGCAGCCCAGGGTGGTCACTAGCGGGCCGGTACCAAGAGACCCAGTACTTC
CDR3aa: CASSPGWSLAGRYQETQYF
abundance: .
j_gene: TRBJ2-5
d_gene: TRBD2
v_gene: TRBV7-2

CDR3nt: TGCAGCGTTGAAGATCCGGTCGGCGTCGGGGAGACCCAGTACTTC
CDR3aa: CSVEDPVGVGETQYF
abundance: once
j_gene: TRBJ2-5
d_gene: .
v_gene: TRBV29-1

CDR3nt: TGTGCCAGCAGCGGACGACTAGGGGGGGTCAACACTGAAGCTTTCTTT
CDR3aa: CASSGRLGGVNTEAFF
abundance: once
j_gene: TRBJ1-1
d_gene: .
v_gene: TRBV9

CDR3nt: TGTGCCAGCAGTAGGAGCGGGGGGGTCCGGGAGACCCAGTACTTC
CDR3aa: CASSRSGGVRETQYF
abundance: .
j_gene: TRBJ2-5
d_gene: TRBD2
v_gene: TRBV28

CDR3nt: TGTGCCAGCAGCTTAGTCTTGGCCAGGAGGGGAGAGCAGTACTTC
CDR3aa: CASSLVLARRGEQYF
abundance: few
j_gene: TRBJ2-7
d_gene: .
v_gene: TRBV7-2

CDR3nt: TGTGCCAGTAGTACGGGACTAGCGGGGCCCTACGAGCAGTACTTC
CDR3aa: CASSTGLAGPYEQYF
abundance: .
j_gene: TRBJ2-7
d_gene: TRBD2
v_gene: TRBV19

CDR3nt: TGTGCCAGCAGCGGGGGACCCAGTAACACCGGGGAGCTGTTTTTT
CDR3aa: CASSGGPSNTGELFF
abundance: .
j_gene: TRBJ2-2
d_gene: .
v_gene: TRBV27

CDR3nt: TGTGCCAGCAGTCCGGGGTGGGTAGCTTTCTTT
CDR3aa: CASSPGWVAFF
abundance: .
j_gene: TRBJ1-1
d_gene: .
v_gene: TRBV28

CDR3nt: TGTGCCAGCAGCTTAGCGCTCTTAACTAGCACAGATACGCAGTATTTT
CDR3aa: CASSLALLTSTDTQYF
abundance: once
j_gene: TRBJ2-3
d_gene: .
v_gene: TRBV7-8

CDR3nt: TGTGCCAGCAGCCACCGAGCCCCCCCCTACAATGAGCAGTTCTTC
CDR3aa: CASSHRAPPYNEQFF
abundance: .
j_gene: TRBJ2-1
d_gene: .
v_gene: TRBV2

CDR3nt: TGTGCCAGCAGCCCCAGGGGGCTTACTGAAGCTTTCTTT
CDR3aa: CASSPRGLTEAFF
abundance: .
j_gene: TRBJ1-1
d_gene: TRBD1
v_gene: TRBV5-4

CDR3nt: TGTGCCACTGCGATGAACAGGGGCGAGGGTCAGCCCCAGCATTTT
CDR3aa: CATAMNRGEGQPQHF
abundance: .
j_gene: TRBJ1-5
d_gene: TRBD1
v_gene: TRBV19

CDR3nt: TGTGCCAGCAGCTTAGAGTGGACAGGAGGTTTTGCCACTGAAGCTTTCTTT
CDR3aa: CASSLEWTGGFATEAFF
abundance: .
j_gene: TRBJ1-1
d_gene: TRBD1
v_gene: TRBV11-1

CDR3nt: TGTGCCAGCAGCTTGAGACTAGCGGGAGCCTACGAGCAGTACTTC
CDR3aa: CASSLRLAGAYEQYF
abundance: .
j_gene: TRBJ2-7
d_gene: TRBD2
v_gene: TRBV5-4

CDR3nt: TGTGCCAGCATCGAAGGGGCATTAGGTGGGGCTTTCTTT
CDR3aa: CASIEGALGGAFF
abundance: .
j_gene: TRBJ1-1
d_gene: .
v_gene: TRBV11-2

CDR3nt: TGTGCCAGCAGCTTATTCTCGGGGGGCGAGTTTTATAGCAATCAGCCCCAGCATTTT
CDR3aa: CASSLFSGGEFYSNQPQHF
abundance: .
j_gene: TRBJ1-5
d_gene: .
v_gene: TRBV7-9

CDR3nt: TGTGCCAGCAGTTTAGGGCTGGGGGGCGAGCAGTACTTC
CDR3aa: CASSLGLGGEQYF
abundance: .
j_gene: TRBJ2-7
d_gene: .
v_gene: TRBV27

CDR3nt: TGTGCCAGTAGTATTGCCGGGACACACTATGGCTACACCTTC
CDR3aa: CASSIAGTHYGYTF
abundance: .
j_gene: TRBJ1-2
d_gene: .
v_gene: TRBV19

CDR3nt: TGTGCCAGCAGTCCGGTCGACTTAGCCTACGAGCAGTACTTC
CDR3aa: CASSPVDLAYEQYF
abundance: .
j_gene: TRBJ2-7
d_gene: .
v_gene: TRBV7-6

CDR3nt: TGTGCCAGTAGTATATTAGGACAGGGGGCCGACAATGAGCAGTTCTTC
CDR3aa: CASSILGQGADNEQFF
abundance: .
j_gene: TRBJ2-1
d_gene: TRBD1
v_gene: TRBV19

CDR3nt: TGTGCCAGTAGACCATCCCAGTCCTCCGTGGATACGCAGTATTTT
CDR3aa: CASRPSQSSVDTQYF
abundance: .
j_gene: TRBJ2-3
d_gene: .
v_gene: TRBV19

CDR3nt: TGTGCCAGCAGCCAACTAGCGGGTTCAAATGAGCAGTTCTTC
CDR3aa: CASSQLAGSNEQFF
abundance: .
j_gene: TRBJ2-1
d_gene: TRBD2
v_gene: TRBV6-5

CDR3nt: TGCGCCAGCAGCCAAGTCGTGAGCTATGGCTACACCTTC
CDR3aa: CASSQVVSYGYTF
abundance: .
j_gene: TRBJ1-2
d_gene: .
v_gene: TRBV4-1

CDR3nt: TGTGCTAGTGGTTTGTCTACAGGGGGGGAGCAGTACTTC
CDR3aa: CASGLSTGGEQYF
abundance: once
j_gene: TRBJ2-7
d_gene: TRBD1
v_gene: TRBV12-5

CDR3nt: TGTGCCACCAGGACTTTCGAGCGGGGATTCAATGAGCAGTTCTTC
CDR3aa: CATRTFERGFNEQFF
abundance: once
j_gene: TRBJ2-1
d_gene: TRBD2
v_gene: TRBV6-6

CDR3nt: TGTGCCAGCAGCTTAGGACTTACGGGTCCCTCCTACGAGCAGTACTTC
CDR3aa: CASSLGLTGPSYEQYF
abundance: .
j_gene: TRBJ2-7
d_gene: .
v_gene: TRBV11-2

CDR3nt: TGTGCCAGCTGGGTTGGGATAGGGAGGCAGCCCCAGCATTTT
CDR3aa: CASWVGIGRQPQHF
abundance: .
j_gene: TRBJ1-5
d_gene: .
v_gene: TRBV6-6

CDR3nt: TGTGCCAGCAGATATAGAAGAGGAGGGCCTAATGAAAAACTGTTTTTT
CDR3aa: CASRYRRGGPNEKLFF
abundance: .
j_gene: TRBJ1-4
d_gene: .
v_gene: TRBV7-8

CDR3nt: TGTGCCAGCAGCCCCGGGACAGGGGGCGAGCAGTACTTC
CDR3aa: CASSPGTGGEQYF
abundance: .
j_gene: TRBJ2-7
d_gene: TRBD1
v_gene: TRBV5-6

CDR3nt: TGTGCCAGCAGTGAAAGCGGGGGGGCCTACGAGCAGTACTTC
CDR3aa: CASSESGGAYEQYF
abundance: .
j_gene: TRBJ2-7
d_gene: TRBD2
v_gene: TRBV6-4

CDR3nt: TGTGCCACCAGCAGAGATCAACCTGGCAGCTATGGCTACACCTTC
CDR3aa: CATSRDQPGSYGYTF
abundance: .
j_gene: TRBJ1-2
d_gene: .
v_gene: TRBV15

CDR3nt: TGCGCCAGCAGCTTGGGGGGGGATGGCTACACCTTC
CDR3aa: CASSLGGDGYTF
abundance: .
j_gene: TRBJ1-2
d_gene: .
v_gene: TRBV5-1

CDR3nt: TGCGCCAGCAGCCAAGTGGGGGCTTTGACTGAAGCTTTCTTT
CDR3aa: CASSQVGALTEAFF
abundance: .
j_gene: TRBJ1-1
d_gene: .
v_gene: TRBV4-1

CDR3nt: TGTGCCAGCAGTCTAGCGGGGGGATCCTACGAGCAGTACTTC
CDR3aa: CASSLAGGSYEQYF
abundance: .
j_gene: TRBJ2-7
d_gene: TRBD2
v_gene: TRBV6-1

CDR3nt: TGTGCCAGCTCACCGGCGGAGGAAGATACGCAGTATTTT
CDR3aa: CASSPAEEDTQYF
abundance: .
j_gene: TRBJ2-3
d_gene: .
v_gene: TRBV18

CDR3nt: TGTGCCAGCAGCTTGAATAGACAGGCTCGCACAGATACGCAGTATTTT
CDR3aa: CASSLNRQARTDTQYF
abundance: .
j_gene: TRBJ2-3
d_gene: .
v_gene: TRBV5-4

CDR3nt: TGTGCCAGCAGCTTTGGGACTAGCGGAGATAATGAGCAGTTCTTC
CDR3aa: CASSFGTSGDNEQFF
abundance: medium-sized
j_gene: TRBJ2-1
d_gene: TRBD2
v_gene: TRBV6-4

CDR3nt: TGTGCCAGCAGTTCGGGCTACGGACAGGGGAGGGGCTACACCTTC
CDR3aa: CASSSGYGQGRGYTF
abundance: .
j_gene: TRBJ1-2
d_gene: TRBD1
v_gene: TRBV28

CDR3nt: TGTGCCAGCACCCAAGGGGGACAGGGAACCTACGAGCAGTACTTC
CDR3aa: CASTQGGQGTYEQYF
abundance: .
j_gene: TRBJ2-7
d_gene: TRBD1
v_gene: TRBV6-5

CDR3nt: TGTGCCAGCAGTCCACTAGCGCCCCAAGAGACCCAGTACTTC
CDR3aa: CASSPLAPQETQYF
abundance: .
j_gene: TRBJ2-5
d_gene: TRBD2
v_gene: TRBV28

CDR3nt: TGTGCCAGCAGTTTATTCTCAGGGGGTCAGGACACCGGGGAGCTGTTTTTT
CDR3aa: CASSLFSGGQDTGELFF
abundance: .
j_gene: TRBJ2-2
d_gene: TRBD1
v_gene: TRBV27

CDR3nt: TGTGCCAGCAGCCAGGGTTTATGGACTGAAGCTTTCTTT
CDR3aa: CASSQGLWTEAFF
abundance: .
j_gene: TRBJ1-1
d_gene: .
v_gene: TRBV28

CDR3nt: TGTGCCAGCAGTGACTCTAGCGGGGGGGCAGATACGCAGTATTTT
CDR3aa: CASSDSSGGADTQYF
abundance: many
j_gene: TRBJ2-3
d_gene: TRBD2
v_gene: TRBV6-4

CDR3nt: TGTGCCAGCAGTTACGTTGGCCAAAGAACAGATACGCAGTATTTT
CDR3aa: CASSYVGQRTDTQYF
abundance: .
j_gene: TRBJ2-3
d_gene: .
v_gene: TRBV6-5

CDR3nt: TGTGCCAGCAAAGACAGGGGATGGGAGACCCAGTACTTC
CDR3aa: CASKDRGWETQYF
abundance: .
j_gene: TRBJ2-5
d_gene: TRBD1
v_gene: TRBV28

CDR3nt: TGTGCCAGCAGCTTAGCAGGGGGGTACACTGAAGCTTTCTTT
CDR3aa: CASSLAGGYTEAFF
abundance: .
j_gene: TRBJ1-1
d_gene: TRBD1
v_gene: TRBV11-2

CDR3nt: TGTGCCAGCAGCCTACTAGCGGGACACGAGACCCAGTACTTC
CDR3aa: CASSLLAGHETQYF
abundance: once
j_gene: TRBJ2-5
d_gene: TRBD2
v_gene: TRBV7-6

CDR3nt: TGTGCCAGCAGTTTATGGCGGGAGGGAACCTACGAGCAGTACTTC
CDR3aa: CASSLWREGTYEQYF
abundance: .
j_gene: TRBJ2-7
d_gene: TRBD2
v_gene: TRBV28

CDR3nt: TGTGCCACCATCGGGCAGGGTGGCTATGGCTACACCTTC
CDR3aa: CATIGQGGYGYTF
abundance: .
j_gene: TRBJ1-2
d_gene: .
v_gene: TRBV7-8